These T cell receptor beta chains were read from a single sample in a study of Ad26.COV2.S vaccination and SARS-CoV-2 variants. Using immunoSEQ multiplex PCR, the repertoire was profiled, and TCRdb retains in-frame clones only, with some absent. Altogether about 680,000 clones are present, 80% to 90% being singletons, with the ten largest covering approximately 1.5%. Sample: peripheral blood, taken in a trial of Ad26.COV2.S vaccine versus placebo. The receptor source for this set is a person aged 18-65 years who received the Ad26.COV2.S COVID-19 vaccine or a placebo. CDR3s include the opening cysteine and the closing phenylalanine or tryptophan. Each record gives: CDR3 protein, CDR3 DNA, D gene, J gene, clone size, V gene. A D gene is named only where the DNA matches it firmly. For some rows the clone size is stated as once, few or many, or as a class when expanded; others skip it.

cdr3_aa: CASSPSGAVYGYTF
cdr3_nt: TGTGCCAGCAGTCCATCTGGTGCAGTCTATGGCTACACCTTC
d_call: NA
j_call: TRBJ1-2
clone_size: NA
v_call: TRBV6-5

cdr3_aa: CASSSGLRDGYTF
cdr3_nt: TGTGCCAGCAGTTCAGGGTTAAGGGATGGCTACACCTTC
d_call: NA
j_call: TRBJ1-2
clone_size: NA
v_call: TRBV12-3/TRBV12-4

cdr3_aa: CASSFSRNTGELFF
cdr3_nt: TGTGCCAGCAGTTTTTCAAGAAACACCGGGGAGCTGTTTTTT
d_call: NA
j_call: TRBJ2-2
clone_size: NA
v_call: TRBV27

cdr3_aa: CASSLDPYNEQFF
cdr3_nt: TGCGCCAGCAGCTTGGACCCTTATAATGAGCAGTTCTTC
d_call: NA
j_call: TRBJ2-1
clone_size: NA
v_call: TRBV5-1

cdr3_aa: CASSYSPGQLNEKLFF
cdr3_nt: TGTGCCAGCAGTTATTCGCCGGGACAGCTTAATGAAAAACTGTTTTTT
d_call: TRBD1
j_call: TRBJ1-4
clone_size: NA
v_call: TRBV6-5

cdr3_aa: CASRDLPDTQYF
cdr3_nt: TGTGCCAGCAGGGACCTGCCAGATACGCAGTATTTT
d_call: NA
j_call: TRBJ2-3
clone_size: NA
v_call: TRBV27

cdr3_aa: CASSLREVQFF
cdr3_nt: TGTGCCAGCAGCTTACGAGAGGTGCAGTTCTTC
d_call: NA
j_call: TRBJ2-1
clone_size: NA
v_call: TRBV13

cdr3_aa: CASSRVDRKCNFQPQHF
cdr3_nt: TGTGCCAGCAGTCGTGTGGACAGGAAGTGTAATTTTCAGCCCCAGCATTTT
d_call: TRBD1
j_call: TRBJ1-5
clone_size: NA
v_call: TRBV11-3

cdr3_aa: CASSARDRNSPLHF
cdr3_nt: TGTGCCAGCAGCGCCCGGGACAGAAATTCACCCCTCCACTTT
d_call: TRBD1
j_call: TRBJ1-6
clone_size: NA
v_call: TRBV9

cdr3_aa: CASSFDRASGANVLTF
cdr3_nt: TGTGCCAGCAGTTTTGACAGGGCCTCTGGGGCCAACGTCCTGACTTTC
d_call: TRBD1
j_call: TRBJ2-6
clone_size: NA
v_call: TRBV28

cdr3_aa: CASSYADISLF
cdr3_nt: TGTGCCAGCAGTTATGCTGATATCAGCCTCTTC
d_call: NA
j_call: TRBJ2-1
clone_size: NA
v_call: TRBV6-6

cdr3_aa: CASSDQGYEQFF
cdr3_nt: TGTGCCAGCAGCGACCAGGGCTATGAGCAGTTCTTC
d_call: NA
j_call: TRBJ2-1
clone_size: once
v_call: TRBV5-6

cdr3_aa: CASSPSGGLDTQYF
cdr3_nt: TGTGCCAGCAGCCCTAGCGGGGGGCTGGATACGCAGTATTTT
d_call: TRBD2
j_call: TRBJ2-3
clone_size: NA
v_call: TRBV7-2

cdr3_aa: CASSKREAYEQYF
cdr3_nt: TGTGCCAGCAGTAAACGGGAGGCCTACGAGCAGTACTTC
d_call: TRBD2
j_call: TRBJ2-7
clone_size: few
v_call: TRBV6-6

cdr3_aa: CASTRINQPQHF
cdr3_nt: TGTGCCAGCACACGGATAAATCAGCCCCAGCATTTT
d_call: NA
j_call: TRBJ1-5
clone_size: NA
v_call: TRBV6-5

cdr3_aa: CASRWARDANEKLFF
cdr3_nt: TGTGCCAGCCGCTGGGCCCGGGACGCGAATGAAAAACTGTTTTTT
d_call: NA
j_call: TRBJ1-4
clone_size: NA
v_call: TRBV6-6

cdr3_aa: CAWSRLPLYYEQYF
cdr3_nt: TGTGCCTGGAGTAGACTACCCTTGTACTACGAGCAGTACTTC
d_call: NA
j_call: TRBJ2-7
clone_size: NA
v_call: TRBV30